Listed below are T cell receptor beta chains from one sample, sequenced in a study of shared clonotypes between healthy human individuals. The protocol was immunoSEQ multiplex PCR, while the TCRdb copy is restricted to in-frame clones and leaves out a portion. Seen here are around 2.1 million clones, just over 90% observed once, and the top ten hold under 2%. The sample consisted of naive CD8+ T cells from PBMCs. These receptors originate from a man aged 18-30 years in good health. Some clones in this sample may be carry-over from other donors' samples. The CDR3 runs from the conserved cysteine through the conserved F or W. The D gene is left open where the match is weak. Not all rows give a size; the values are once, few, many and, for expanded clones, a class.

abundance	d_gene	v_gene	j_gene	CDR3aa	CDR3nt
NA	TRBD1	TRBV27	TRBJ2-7	CASSSLQTGGTYEQYF	TGTGCCAGCAGTTCCCTCCAGACAGGGGGGACCTACGAGCAGTACTTC
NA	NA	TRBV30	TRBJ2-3	CAWSLSRDNTDTQYF	TGTGCCTGGAGTTTGTCTCGGGACAACACAGATACGCAGTATTTT
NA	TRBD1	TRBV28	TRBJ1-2	CATEGDSTYGYTF	TGTGCCACCGAAGGGGACAGCACCTATGGCTACACCTTC
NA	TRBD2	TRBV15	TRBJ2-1	CATSTGLAGWNNEQFF	TGTGCCACCAGCACAGGACTAGCGGGATGGAACAATGAGCAGTTCTTC
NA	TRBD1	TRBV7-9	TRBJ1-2	CASSLGLGGNYGYTF	TGTGCCAGCAGCTTAGGTCTAGGGGGCAACTATGGCTACACCTTC
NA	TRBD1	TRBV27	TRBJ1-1	CASRETGGLVGTEAFF	TGTGCCAGCAGGGAAACAGGGGGCTTAGTAGGCACTGAAGCTTTCTTT
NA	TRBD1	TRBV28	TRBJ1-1	CASNSRDSMNTEAFF	TGTGCCAGCAATTCTAGGGACAGCATGAACACTGAAGCTTTCTTT
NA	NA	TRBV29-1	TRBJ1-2	CSVAGGDYGYTF	TGCAGCGTCGCCGGAGGAGACTATGGCTACACCTTC
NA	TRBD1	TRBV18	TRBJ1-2	CASSPDRGNYGYTF	TGTGCCAGCTCACCGGACAGGGGAAACTATGGCTACACCTTC
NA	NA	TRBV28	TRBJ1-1	CASIGMEWNTEAFF	TGTGCCAGCATAGGGATGGAGTGGAACACTGAAGCTTTCTTT
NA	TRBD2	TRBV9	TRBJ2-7	CASSEGTSGYEQYF	TGTGCCAGCAGCGAAGGGACTAGCGGTTACGAGCAGTACTTC
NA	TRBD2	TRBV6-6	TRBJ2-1	CASSIAGGLNEQFF	TGTGCCAGCAGTATAGCGGGAGGGTTAAATGAGCAGTTCTTC
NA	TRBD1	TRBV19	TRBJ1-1	CASSIEGQGAVNTEAFF	TGTGCCAGTAGTATAGAGGGACAGGGGGCTGTGAACACTGAAGCTTTCTTT
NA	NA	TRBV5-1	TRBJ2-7	CASSSVIASYEQYF	TGCGCCAGCAGTTCGGTAATTGCGTCCTACGAGCAGTACTTC
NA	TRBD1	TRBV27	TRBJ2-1	CASSTGQGIHNEQFF	TGTGCCAGCAGTACAGGACAGGGGATACACAATGAGCAGTTCTTC
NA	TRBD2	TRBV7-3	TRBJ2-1	CASSFLRRERYNEQFF	TGTGCCAGCAGCTTCCTCCGGCGGGAGCGCTACAATGAGCAGTTCTTC
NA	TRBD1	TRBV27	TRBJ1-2	CASSLSKTGPLNYGYTF	TGTGCCAGCAGTTTATCGAAGACAGGGCCCCTTAACTATGGCTACACCTTC
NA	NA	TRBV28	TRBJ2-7	CASSFYRYEQYF	TGTGCCAGCAGTTTTTACAGGTACGAGCAGTACTTC
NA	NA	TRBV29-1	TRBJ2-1	CSAPDGTYVEQFF	TGCAGCGCCCCGGACGGGACCTACGTTGAGCAGTTCTTC
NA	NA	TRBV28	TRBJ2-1	CASSSGTYNEQFF	TGTGCCAGCAGTTCCGGGACTTACAATGAGCAGTTCTTC
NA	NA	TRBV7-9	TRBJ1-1	CASSLLNTEAFF	TGTGCCAGCAGCTTACTAAACACTGAAGCTTTCTTT
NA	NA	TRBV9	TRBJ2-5	CASSPTGTEETQYF	TGTGCCAGCAGCCCTACCGGGACTGAAGAGACCCAGTACTTC
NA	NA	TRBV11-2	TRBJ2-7	CASEAPFGEQYF	TGTGCCAGCGAAGCTCCTTTTGGCGAGCAGTACTTC
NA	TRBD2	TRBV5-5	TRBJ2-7	CASSLGTSGFYEQYF	TGTGCCAGCAGCTTGGGCACTAGCGGATTCTACGAGCAGTACTTC
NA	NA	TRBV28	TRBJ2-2	CASSYGASAGELFF	TGTGCCAGCAGTTATGGCGCGAGCGCCGGGGAGCTGTTTTTT
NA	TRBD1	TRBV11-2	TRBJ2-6	CASSRDRGPGANVLTF	TGTGCCAGCAGCCGGGACAGGGGGCCTGGGGCCAACGTCCTGACTTTC
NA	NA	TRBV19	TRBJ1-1	CASSGWVNTEAFF	TGTGCCAGTAGTGGTTGGGTTAACACTGAAGCTTTCTTT
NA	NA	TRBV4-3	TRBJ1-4	CASSQGLGRGTTNEKLFF	TGCGCCAGCAGCCAAGGTTTGGGGCGTGGGACAACTAATGAAAAACTGTTTTTT
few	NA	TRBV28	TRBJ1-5	CASSPRAYNQPQHF	TGTGCCAGCAGCCCACGGGCGTACAATCAGCCCCAGCATTTT
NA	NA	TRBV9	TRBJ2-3	CASSVRAGDTQYF	TGTGCCAGCAGCGTCAGGGCAGGGGATACGCAGTATTTT
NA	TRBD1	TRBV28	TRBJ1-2	CASSLRGTAAGYTF	TGTGCCAGCAGTTTACGCGGGACAGCCGCCGGATACACCTTC
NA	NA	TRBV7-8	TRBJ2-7	CASSHQPGSRSTYEQYF	TGTGCCAGCAGCCACCAGCCCGGGTCCCGGAGTACCTACGAGCAGTACTTC
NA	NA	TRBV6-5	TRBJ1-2	CASSYSWGDGYTF	TGTGCCAGCAGTTACTCGTGGGGCGATGGCTACACCTTC
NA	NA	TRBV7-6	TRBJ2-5	CASSLTDWPETQYF	TGTGCCAGCAGCTTGACCGACTGGCCAGAGACCCAGTACTTC
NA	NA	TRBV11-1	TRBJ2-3	CASSPPRWGTDTQYF	TGTGCCAGCAGCCCCCCCCGTTGGGGCACAGATACGCAGTATTTT
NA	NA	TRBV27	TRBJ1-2	CASSPGFNYGYTF	TGTGCCAGCAGTCCGGGATTTAACTATGGCTACACCTTC
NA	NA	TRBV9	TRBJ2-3	CASNLLADDTQYF	TGTGCCAGCAACCTTTTAGCGGATGATACGCAGTATTTT
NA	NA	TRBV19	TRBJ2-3	CASSIGNTDTQYF	TGTGCCAGTAGTATAGGAAACACAGATACGCAGTATTTT
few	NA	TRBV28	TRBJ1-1	CASSWNTEAFF	TGTGCCAGCAGTTGGAACACTGAAGCTTTCTTT
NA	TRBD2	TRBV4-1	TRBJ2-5	CASSEAGLRETQYF	TGCGCCAGCAGCGAAGCGGGACTAAGAGAGACCCAGTACTTC
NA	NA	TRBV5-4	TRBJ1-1	CASSPRVGTEAFF	TGTGCCAGCAGCCCCAGGGTTGGCACTGAAGCTTTCTTT
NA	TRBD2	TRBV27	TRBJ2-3	CASSQLAGAGNTQYF	TGTGCCAGCAGTCAACTAGCGGGAGCTGGTAATACGCAGTATTTT
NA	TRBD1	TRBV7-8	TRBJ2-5	CASSPLTGSTETQYF	TGTGCCAGCAGCCCCCTGACAGGGTCGACGGAGACCCAGTACTTC
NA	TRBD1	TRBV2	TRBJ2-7	CASRDRAYEQYF	TGTGCCAGCAGGGACAGGGCCTACGAGCAGTACTTC
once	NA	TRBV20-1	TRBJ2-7	CSAKGGYEQYF	TGCAGTGCGAAAGGGGGCTACGAGCAGTACTTC
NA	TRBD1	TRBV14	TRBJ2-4	CASSPTWGTGEDPAKNIQYF	TGTGCCAGCAGCCCCACTTGGGGAACAGGGGAAGATCCAGCCAAAAACATTCAGTACTTC
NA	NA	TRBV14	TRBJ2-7	CASSQERGRIYEQYF	TGTGCCAGCAGCCAAGAAAGAGGCAGAATCTACGAGCAGTACTTC
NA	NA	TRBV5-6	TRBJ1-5	CASSRGGNQPQHF	TGTGCCAGCAGCCGGGGAGGGAATCAGCCCCAGCATTTT
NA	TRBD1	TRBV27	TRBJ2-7	CASSEGRGHEQYF	TGTGCCAGCAGCGAGGGCAGGGGGCACGAGCAGTACTTC
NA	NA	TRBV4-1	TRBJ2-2	CASSLRLVSGELFF	TGCGCCAGCAGCCTCAGGTTAGTTAGCGGGGAGCTGTTTTTT
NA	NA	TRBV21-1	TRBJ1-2	CASSTPDGPRPIYYGYTF	TGTGCCAGCAGCACCCCAGACGGGCCGAGGCCAATTTACTATGGCTACACCTTC
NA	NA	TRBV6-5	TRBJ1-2	CASSADRLANYGYTF	TGTGCCAGCAGTGCCGACAGACTAGCTAACTATGGCTACACCTTC
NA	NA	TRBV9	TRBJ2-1	CASSLRLAAANEQFF	TGTGCCAGCAGCCTTCGCCTGGCTGCGGCCAATGAGCAGTTCTTC
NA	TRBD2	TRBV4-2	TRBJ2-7	CASSQETLLAGEYEQYF	TGTGCCAGCAGCCAAGAAACACTCCTAGCGGGAGAATACGAGCAGTACTTC
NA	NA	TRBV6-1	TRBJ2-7	CASSASGGERVYEQYF	TGTGCCAGCAGTGCCTCCGGGGGTGAGAGGGTCTACGAGCAGTACTTC